Below are 18 T cell receptor beta chains sequenced from a single sample in a study of blood T cell repertoires in COVID-19. Method: immunoSEQ multiplex PCR; TCRdb's copy keeps in-frame clones and lacks some. Of hundreds of thousands of clones listed, approximately 90% were seen once; the top ten hold around 0.8%. The sample taken for sequencing was PBMCs or T cells enriched from blood (not recorded which). Receptors were obtained from a man aged 50 to 59 who had been exposed to COVID-19.

The gene calls are TRBV2 and TRBJ1-2; a possible D gene is TRBD1 (5 bases). The CDR3 contains 12 residues. The V gene's germline CDR1 is SNHLY and CDR2 FYNNEI. Trimming cost V 4 bases and J 7 bases, with 10 bases left between them. CDR3 protein: CASSVRQIGYTF. The DNA of the CDR3 is TGTGCCAGCAGTGTCAGACAGATTGGCTACACCTTC.

This rearrangement joins TRBV5-6 to TRBJ1-1; D is unclear. The germline CDR1 and CDR2 sequences are SGHDT and YYEEEE. The CDR3 is made up of 13 amino acids. V lost 1 base and J lost 3, with 7 bases in between. CDR3 bases: TGTGCCAGCAGCTTGTCCCCGGACACTGAAGCTTTCTTT. This encodes CASSLSPDTEAFF.

The chain couples TRBV6-1 to TRBJ2-7, with D unresolved. CDR1 is MNHNS and CDR2 is SASEGT in the germline V gene. There are 12 residues in the CDR3. Trimming pared 5 bases from V and 2 bases from J, leaving 7 bases between. The CDR3 region has the DNA TGTGCCAGCAGTTATGGGCCCTACGAGCAGTACTTC. Its translation is CASSYGPYEQYF.

The chain is built from TRBV5-1 and TRBJ2-2, with 11 bases aligning to TRBD2. CDR3 length equals 16 residues. Germline CDR1 is SGHRS and CDR2 is YFSETQ. V lost 0 bases, J lost 6 bases, and 4 bases stayed unmatched. The CDR3 bases are TGCGCCAGCAGCTTGGTGTGGACTAGCGGGTCCGGGGAGCTGTTTTTT. Translation: CASSLVWTSGSGELFF.

The J gene is TRBJ2-3, the V gene TRBV30; 12 nucleotides agree with TRBD2. With 0 bases clipped from V and 9 bases from J, the junction kept 4 bases outside the gene matches. The CDR3 sequence is 14 residues long. Germline V gives CDR1 GTSNPN, CDR2 SVGIG (reference sequence). The CDR3 loop reads CAWSVRLAGGTQYF. CDR3 nucleotides: TGTGCCTGGAGTGTCAGGCTAGCGGGGGGGACGCAGTATTTT.

The V call is TRBV11-2, the J call TRBJ1-1; no firm D call. The CDR3 consists of 14 residues. V dropped 4 bases and J dropped 1 base, with 10 bases sitting between them. CDR1 SGHAT and CDR2 FQNNGV come from the germline V gene. CDR3 in amino acids: CASSSNPQNTEAFF. The CDR3 coding sequence is TGTGCCAGCAGCTCCAATCCACAGAACACTGAAGCTTTCTTT. The whole variable domain, filled in from reference TRBV11-2 and TRBJ1-1, reads EAGVAQSPRYKIIEKRQSVAFWCNPISGHATLYWYQQILGQGPKLLIQFQNNGVVDDSQLPKDRFSAERLKGVDSTLKIQPAKLEDSAVYLCASSSNPQNTEAFFGQGTRLTVV.

Turning to this clone: The same CDR3 is also encoded by other DNA sequences in this sample. V gene TRBV9 combines with J gene TRBJ1-4; D is ambiguous. With 0 bases removed from V and 1 base from J, the gap between germline ends came to 7 bases. Germline CDR1 and CDR2: SGDLS and YYNGEE. The CDR3 is made up of 15 amino acids. The CDR3 nucleotides read TGTGCCAGCAGCGTAGGGGCAGGAACTAATGAAAAACTGTTTTTT. Its protein product is CASSVGAGTNEKLFF.

V and J are TRBV5-4 and TRBJ2-7; a weak D match, TRBD2 (6 bases). Germline loops: CDR1 SGHNT, CDR2 YYREEE (reference sequence). V shed 0 bases and J shed 7 bases, with 11 bases lying between them. The CDR3 runs 13 residues. The CDR3, as DNA: TGTGCCAGCAGCTTGGTAACGGGGAGGGAGCAGTACTTC. Its translation is CASSLVTGREQYF.

This chain connects TRBV11-3 to TRBJ2-1; D uncertain. The CDR3 extends over 15 amino acids. Germline-derived CDR1 and CDR2 are SGHNT and YENEEA. V lost 2 bases and J lost 4, with 12 bases in between. The CDR3 sequence is CASSLHPTPYNEQFF. The CDR3 nucleotides read TGTGCCAGCAGCTTACATCCGACTCCGTACAATGAGCAGTTCTTC.

V and J are TRBV9 and TRBJ1-1; D is unclear. CDR1 and CDR2 (germline): SGDLS, YYNGEE. This CDR3 has 15 amino acids. V was cut by 0 bases and J by 1 base, with 10 bases left in between. CDR3 protein: CASSVVGRKNTEAFF. CDR3 DNA: TGTGCCAGCAGCGTAGTCGGCAGGAAGAACACTGAAGCTTTCTTT.

A single count supports this clone. V and J are TRBV6-5 and TRBJ2-7; TRBD1 is a possible D gene (7 bases). Trimming removed 4 bases from V and 3 bases from J, with 13 bases in between. Looked up from germline, CDR1 is MNHEY and CDR2 is SVGAGI. The CDR3 covers 14 residues. This CDR3 is CASSSQGGRYEQYF. In DNA form, the CDR3 reads TGTGCCAGCAGTTCTCAGGGGGGCCGCTACGAGCAGTACTTC.

CDR3 sequence (DNA): TGTGCCAGCAGTGCTACAGCCCGAACGACTGAAGCTTTCTTT. As protein: CASSATARTTEAFF. The chain joins TRBV2 to TRBJ1-1; unclear D gene. The V gene's germline CDR1 is SNHLY and CDR2 FYNNEI. V gave up 4 bases and J gave up 5 bases, with 14 bases separating them. The CDR3 runs 14 residues.

The genes are TRBV19 and TRBJ2-6; D gene uncertain. This CDR3 spans 13 amino acids. Trimming took 4 bases from V and 1 from J, leaving 2 bases between them. Germline V gene lookup returns CDR1 LNHDA and CDR2 SQIVND (reference sequence). The CDR3 spells CASSTSGANVLTF. As DNA, the CDR3 is TGTGCCAGTAGTACGTCTGGGGCCAACGTCCTGACTTTC. The full variable domain, rest sourced from reference TRBV19 and TRBJ2-6, is DGGITQSPKYLFRKEGQNVTLSCEQNLNHDAMYWYRQDPGQGLRLIYYSQIVNDFQKGDIAEGYSVSREKKESFPLTVTSAQKNPTAFYLCASSTSGANVLTFGAGSRLTVL.

The rearrangement uses TRBV12-3 or TRBV12-4 and TRBJ1-6, with D perhaps TRBD1 (6 bases). The CDR3 has 13 amino acids. The V gene lost 6 bases and the J gene lost 10 bases, with 13 bases spanning the gap. The CDR3 sequence is CASSQGIGSPLHF. In nucleotides, the CDR3 is TGTGCCAGCAGCCAGGGGATCGGCTCACCCCTCCACTTT.

This clone showed up just once. The chain links TRBV6-5 to TRBJ1-4, with D unresolved. Trimming removed 5 bases at V and 2 bases at J, with 12 bases between. Germline assignment: CDR1 MNHEY and CDR2 SVGAGI. This CDR3 comprises 15 residues. DNA of the CDR3: TGTGCCAGCAGTACCCCCGGGGAGACTAATGAAAAACTGTTTTTT. Translation: CASSTPGETNEKLFF.

The chain is built from TRBV28 and TRBJ2-3; TRBD2 matches at 16 bases. CDR1 and CDR2 (germline): MDHEN, SYDVKM. The CDR3 sequence is 19 residues long. After removal of 9 bases from V and 6 bases from J, the junction contained 18 bases not matched to a gene. CDR3 amino acids: CASWESGTSGRELLDTQYF. The CDR3 DNA sequence: TGTGCCAGTTGGGAATCCGGGACTAGCGGGAGGGAGCTATTGGATACGCAGTATTTT.

The chain combines TRBV3-1 (or the pseudogene TRBV3-2) with TRBJ2-3, with 8 bases aligning to TRBD2. This CDR3 is built from 16 residues. V was pared by 6 bases and J by 4 bases, with 12 bases of the junction left unmatched. Germline V gives CDR1 LGHDT, CDR2 YNNKEL (reference sequence). The CDR3 DNA reads as TGTGCCAGCAGTGCTTACTCTAGCGGGTTCGCAGATACGCAGTATTTT. Residues: CASSAYSSGFADTQYF.

J is TRBJ1-2 and V is TRBV27; the match to TRBD1 covers 8 bases. Per germline, CDR1 MNHEY and CDR2 SMNVEV (reference sequence). There are 17 residues in the CDR3. With 4 bases clipped from V and 0 bases from J, the junction kept 10 bases outside the gene matches. The CDR3 spells CASSSFGTGPSNYGYTF. CDR3 sequence (DNA): TGTGCCAGCAGTTCATTTGGGACAGGACCTTCTAACTATGGCTACACCTTC.